This T cell receptor beta chain emerged from a study of blood T cell repertoires in COVID-19. Study overall: Sources were T cells, B-cell-depleted T cells, or PBMCs; the material itself was cDNA or gDNA.

Original processing methods: How many nucleated cells were present was estimated from reference gene primer amplification. Clones were read by immunoSEQ multiplex PCR, and TCRdb kept only the in-frame ones, dropping some. The V and J calls and clone size come from that table; D and trimming were worked out from the DNA. Of about 430,000 clones detected, around nine tenths appear once; the ten largest clones hold about 0.89%. Assignments of participants to cohorts depended upon their own reported clinical history. The germline CDR1 and CDR2 sequences are MNHEY and SVGAGI. The CDR3 covers 16 residues. V dropped 4 bases and J dropped 1 base, with 17 bases sitting between them.

The clonotype was recovered from a woman younger than 45 with acute COVID-19. What was sequenced was PBMCs or T cells enriched from blood (not recorded which). This sequence joins TRBV6-5 and TRBJ2-7; tentative D call: TRBD1 (6 bases). The CDR3 DNA reads TGTGCCAGCAGTTGGAATGCAGGGGTAGGGTCCTACGAGCAGTACTTC. Translated: CASSWNAGVGSYEQYF.